Below are 6 T cell receptor beta chains sequenced from a single sample in a study of T-cell reconstitution after alpha-beta-depleted transplantation in children. Overall study results and limits: A year had passed since transplant, and T-cell counts and diversity by then came mostly from newly produced T cells.

These receptors' antigens are unknown. This sample's TCRbeta library carried unique molecular identifier barcodes. Via MiXCR, TCRdb re-called the PCR reads, giving one row per CDR3 protein. In the table there are about 300,000 distinct CDR3 sequences, just over 7.5% of which are singletons. Source: peripheral blood, taken 360 days after TCRalphabeta/CD19-depleted stem cell transplant. The receptors were sampled from a female patient aged 2 to 10 who had a stem cell transplant for Fanconi anemia, so the T cells may come from the graft donor.

The sample holds a few counts of this clonotype. V is TRBV24-1 and J is TRBJ1-2; D perhaps matches TRBD1 (5 bases). This CDR3 spans 13 amino acids. V lost 4 bases and J lost 8, with 13 bases in between. Germline V gene lookup returns CDR1 KGHDR and CDR2 SFDVKD. DNA of the CDR3: TGTGCCACCAGTGAAGTAGGGGAACAAGGCTACACCTTC. Amino acids: CATSEVGEQGYTF.

This clonotype was recorded many times. V and J are TRBV4-2 and TRBJ1-1; D unresolved. CDR3 length: 16 amino acids. Germline V CDR1 and CDR2: LGHNA, YNFKEQ. The V end lost 0 bases, the J end lost 1 base, and 12 bases lay between the germline ends. The DNA of the CDR3 is TGTGCCAGCAGCCAAGAATGGCGAGGAGGGAACACTGAAGCTTTCTTT. The encoded protein is CASSQEWRGGNTEAFF.

The sample holds many counts of this clonotype. V usage is TRBV27 and J usage is TRBJ2-7; no reliable D call. This CDR3 is built from 11 residues. Germline V CDR1 and CDR2: MNHEY, SMNVEV (reference sequence). Trimming cost V 3 bases and J 5 bases, with 5 bases left between them. The CDR3: CASSFGHEQYF. Written as DNA, the CDR3 is TGTGCCAGCAGTTTCGGCCACGAGCAGTACTTC.

V gene TRBV10-2 combines with J gene TRBJ1-3; D is unclear. The V gene lost 2 bases and the J gene lost 4 bases, with 15 bases spanning the gap. CDR1 and CDR2 (germline): WSHSY, SAAADI. The CDR3 loop spans 16 amino acids. CDR3 sequence: CASSEAVYPPGNTIYF. The DNA for the CDR3 is TGCGCCAGCAGTGAGGCTGTGTACCCTCCCGGAAACACCATATATTTT.

This clonotype was detected many times. The J gene is TRBJ2-7, the V gene TRBV27, with 7 bases identical to TRBD1. CDR3 size: 13 residues. Per germline, CDR1 MNHEY and CDR2 SMNVEV (reference sequence). V gave up 3 bases and J gave up 4 bases; unmatched junction bases: 3. The DNA for the CDR3 is TGTGCCAGCAGTTTTACCAGGGGGTACGAGCAGTACTTC. Translation gives CASSFTRGYEQYF.

There are many counts of this clonotype. The chain uses TRBV27 and TRBJ2-7, with TRBD1 matching over 8 bases. Germline values: CDR1 MNHEY, CDR2 SMNVEV (reference sequence). Trimming at V came to 1 base and at J to 4 bases, leaving 3 bases not matched to a gene. The CDR3 is 14 residues long. The DNA for the CDR3 is TGTGCCAGCAGTTTATACAGGGGGAGGTACGAGCAGTACTTC. Its translation: CASSLYRGRYEQYF.